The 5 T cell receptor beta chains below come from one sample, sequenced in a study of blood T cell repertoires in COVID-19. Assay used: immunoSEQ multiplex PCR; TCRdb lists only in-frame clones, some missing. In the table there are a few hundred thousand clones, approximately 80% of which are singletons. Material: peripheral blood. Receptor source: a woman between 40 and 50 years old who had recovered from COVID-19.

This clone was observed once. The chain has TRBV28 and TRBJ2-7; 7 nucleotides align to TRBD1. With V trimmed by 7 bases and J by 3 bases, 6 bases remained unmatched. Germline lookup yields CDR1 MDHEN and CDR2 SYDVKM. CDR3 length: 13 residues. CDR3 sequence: CASTLGQNYEQYF. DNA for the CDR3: TGTGCCAGCACCCTGGGACAGAACTACGAGCAGTACTTC.

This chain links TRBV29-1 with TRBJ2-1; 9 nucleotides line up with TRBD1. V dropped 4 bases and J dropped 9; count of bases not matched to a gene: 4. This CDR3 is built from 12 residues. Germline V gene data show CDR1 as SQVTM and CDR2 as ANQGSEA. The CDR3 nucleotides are TGCAGCGTTGGGGACAGGGTGATTGAGCAGTTCTTC. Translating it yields CSVGDRVIEQFF.

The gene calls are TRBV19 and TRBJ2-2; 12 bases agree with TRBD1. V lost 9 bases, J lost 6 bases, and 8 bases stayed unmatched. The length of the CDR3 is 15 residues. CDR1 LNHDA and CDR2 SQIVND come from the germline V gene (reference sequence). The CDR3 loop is CASRSGTGGSGELFF. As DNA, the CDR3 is TGTGCCAGCCGGTCCGGGACAGGGGGCTCCGGGGAGCTGTTTTTT.

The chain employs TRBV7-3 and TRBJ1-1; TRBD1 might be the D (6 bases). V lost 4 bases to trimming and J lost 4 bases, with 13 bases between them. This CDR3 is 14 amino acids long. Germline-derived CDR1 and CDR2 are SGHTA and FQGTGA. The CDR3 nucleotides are TGTGCCAGCAGCTCACAGGGTTTCGGCACTGAAGCTTTCTTT. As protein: CASSSQGFGTEAFF.

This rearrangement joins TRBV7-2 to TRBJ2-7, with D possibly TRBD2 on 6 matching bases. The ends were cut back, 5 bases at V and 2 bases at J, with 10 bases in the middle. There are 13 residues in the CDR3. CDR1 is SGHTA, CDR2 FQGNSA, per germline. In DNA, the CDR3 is TGTGCCAGCAGCCGGACTACCACCTACGAGCAGTACTTC. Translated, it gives CASSRTTTYEQYF.